The 5 T cell receptor beta chains in this list originate from one sample, sequenced in a study of blood T cell repertoires in COVID-19. The assay was immunoSEQ multiplex PCR, and TCRdb's table has in-frame clones only and misses some. This table holds 130,000 to 150,000 clones, less than 90% found once. Sequenced input: peripheral blood. The receptors were sampled from a human donor in a cohort sampled during active COVID-19.

J is TRBJ1-2 and V is TRBV6-5; the D gene is possibly TRBD1 (5 bases). Germline-derived CDR1 and CDR2 are MNHEY and SVGAGI. The germline V and J ends were trimmed by 6 bases and 7 bases, with 15 bases remaining between them. The CDR3 runs 13 residues. CDR3 amino acids: CASRADAGGGYTF. In nucleotides, the CDR3 is TGTGCCAGCAGGGCAGACGCGGGGGGTGGCTACACCTTC.

The CDR3 here is CATSTRLDLFSGANVLTF. CDR3 sequence (DNA): TGTGCCACCAGCACCCGACTAGATTTATTCTCTGGGGCCAACGTCCTGACTTTC. The V gene is TRBV15, the J gene TRBJ2-6; D possibly corresponds to TRBD2 (6 bases). Per germline, CDR1 LNHNV and CDR2 YYDKDF (reference sequence). V lost 4 bases to trimming and J lost 0 bases, with 16 bases between them. The CDR3 has 18 amino acids.

This clone was seen more than once but under ten times. The chain couples TRBV19 to TRBJ1-3; no definite D call. V dropped 8 bases and J dropped 14 bases, with 19 bases sitting between them. Germline loops: CDR1 LNHDA, CDR2 SQIVND (reference sequence). The CDR3 covers 12 residues. CDR3 DNA: TGTGCCAGTGACCGGGAGCGCAGGAACCTATATTTT. Its translation: CASDRERRNLYF.

This rearrangement joins TRBV18 to TRBJ1-1; TRBD1 aligns across 7 bases. The V gene's germline CDR1 is KGHSH and CDR2 LQKENI. This CDR3 contains 14 residues. V dropped 5 bases and J dropped 1; count of bases not matched to a gene: 4. CDR3 in amino acids: CASSAGTANTEAFF. Written as DNA, the CDR3 is TGTGCCAGCTCAGCAGGGACAGCGAACACTGAAGCTTTCTTT.

The V gene is TRBV6-5, the J gene TRBJ1-2; D is ambiguous. Between the trimmed V and J ends, which lost 6 bases and 4 bases, there was a span of 15 bases. The germline gives CDR1 MNHEY, CDR2 SVGAGI. CDR3 length: 14 amino acids. The CDR3 sequence is CASRRAGASYGYTF. The DNA for the CDR3 is TGTGCCAGCAGACGTGCGGGTGCCTCCTATGGCTACACCTTC.